This is a list of T cell receptor beta chains from one sample in a study of identical twins. TCRdb reprocessed the 5' RACE reads with MiXCR, giving one entry per CDR3 protein. The sample shows 200,000 to 250,000 distinct CDR3 sequences, roughly 13% of them seen only once. The sample also formed part of further work on yellow fever vaccine responses in identical twins.

What was sequenced was memory (CD45RO+) T cells sorted from blood. The receptors stem from a woman between 18 and 29 years old in good health. Each CDR3 is given with its conserved first and last residue. A D gene is named only where the DNA matches it firmly. Not all rows give a size; the values are once, few, many and, for expanded clones, a class.

J gene,clone size,V gene,D gene,CDR3 protein,CDR3 DNA
TRBJ2-7,NA,TRBV5-1,TRBD2,CASRLTGTSSYEQYF,TGCGCCAGCAGGTTAACCGGGACTAGCTCCTACGAGCAGTACTTC
TRBJ2-2,few,TRBV7-2,NA,CASSTTGQRTGELFF,TGTGCCAGCAGCACAACGGGACAAAGGACCGGGGAGCTGTTTTTT
TRBJ2-7,NA,TRBV27,NA,CASSFGSGPYEQYF,TGTGCCAGCAGTTTTGGAAGCGGACCCTACGAGCAGTACTTC
TRBJ2-7,many,TRBV29-1,TRBD1,CSVYAGTGNYEQYF,TGCAGCGTTTATGCGGGGACAGGGAATTACGAGCAGTACTTC
TRBJ2-5,few,TRBV5-1,TRBD1,CASTTTGTPWQETQYF,TGCGCCAGCACCACGACAGGGACCCCGTGGCAAGAGACCCAGTACTTC
TRBJ2-1,many,TRBV28,TRBD2,CASSELAGGHYNEQFF,TGTGCCAGCAGCGAACTAGCGGGAGGCCACTACAATGAGCAGTTCTTC
TRBJ1-6,many,TRBV6-1,NA,CASTPRAGAWNSPLHF,TGTGCCAGCACTCCCCGCGCGGGGGCTTGGAATTCACCCCTCCACTTT
TRBJ2-1,few,TRBV27,NA,CASSPGVGSYNEQFF,TGTGCCAGCAGTCCAGGGGTCGGGAGCTACAATGAGCAGTTCTTC
TRBJ2-1,NA,TRBV7-9,TRBD2,CASSVAGGRMEQFF,TGTGCCAGCAGCGTAGCGGGAGGTCGCATGGAGCAGTTCTTC
TRBJ2-7,many,TRBV20-1,TRBD2,CSARWGLAETYEQYF,TGCAGTGCTAGATGGGGACTAGCTGAAACCTACGAGCAGTACTTC
TRBJ1-1,NA,TRBV7-2,NA,CASSFQGITEAFF,TGTGCCAGCAGCTTCCAGGGGATCACTGAAGCTTTCTTT
TRBJ2-3,few,TRBV4-1,NA,CASSQGSADTQYF,TGCGCCAGCAGCCAAGGGTCCGCAGATACGCAGTATTTT
TRBJ2-3,few,TRBV3-1,NA,CASSQSGPDTQYF,TGTGCCAGCAGCCAAAGCGGGCCGGATACGCAGTATTTT
TRBJ1-2,many,TRBV29-1,NA,CSVDRANYGYTF,TGCAGCGTTGACAGGGCTAACTATGGCTACACCTTC
TRBJ2-3,many,TRBV7-3,TRBD2,CASSSVGGGTDTQYF,TGTGCCAGCAGCTCCGTTGGGGGGGGGACAGATACGCAGTATTTT
TRBJ2-1,NA,TRBV7-9,NA,CASSLVQGDYNEQFF,TGTGCCAGCAGCTTAGTCCAGGGAGATTACAATGAGCAGTTCTTC
TRBJ2-2,NA,TRBV9,NA,CASSVALTNTGELFF,TGTGCCAGCAGCGTAGCTCTAACGAACACCGGGGAGCTGTTTTTT
TRBJ2-1,few,TRBV7-2,TRBD2,CASSVTSGISYNEQFF,TGTGCCAGCAGCGTGACTAGCGGGATATCCTACAATGAGCAGTTCTTC
TRBJ1-1,few,TRBV28,TRBD1,CASRESGGGNTEAFF,TGTGCCAGCAGAGAGTCAGGGGGCGGAAACACTGAAGCTTTCTTT
TRBJ1-1,few,TRBV20-1,TRBD1,CVNRGQTEAFF,TGCGTAAACAGGGGGCAGACTGAAGCTTTCTTT
TRBJ2-1,NA,TRBV4-3,TRBD1,CASSQEGQTYNEQFF,TGCGCCAGCAGCCAAGAGGGACAGACCTACAATGAGCAGTTCTTC
TRBJ2-7,few,TRBV20-1,TRBD1,CSAMGQGTYEQYF,TGCAGTGCTATGGGACAGGGCACCTACGAGCAGTACTTC
TRBJ2-7,few,TRBV10-3,NA,CAGARVAVSSYEQYF,TGTGCCGGCGCCCGAGTGGCGGTATCCTCCTACGAGCAGTACTTC
TRBJ2-1,few,TRBV5-5,NA,CASSLAIQYNEQFF,TGTGCCAGCAGCTTGGCGATCCAATACAATGAGCAGTTCTTC
TRBJ2-2,NA,TRBV29-1,TRBD1,CSVSDRGNTGELFF,TGCAGCGTATCTGACAGGGGGAACACCGGGGAGCTGTTTTTT
TRBJ2-3,few,TRBV9,NA,CASSPGPRADTQYF,TGTGCCAGCAGCCCCGGCCCCAGGGCAGATACGCAGTATTTT
TRBJ2-5,NA,TRBV5-1,TRBD2,CASSFATSGGRPRETQYF,TGCGCCAGCAGCTTTGCGACTAGCGGGGGACGCCCGCGGGAGACCCAGTACTTC
TRBJ1-1,few,TRBV19,NA,CASRGLLNTEAFF,TGTGCCAGTAGGGGCCTTCTGAACACTGAAGCTTTCTTT
TRBJ2-3,few,TRBV2,NA,CASVRERGTDTQYF,TGTGCCAGCGTCAGGGAGCGGGGCACAGATACGCAGTATTTT
TRBJ2-1,few,TRBV5-1,TRBD2,CASSFLAGANNEQFF,TGCGCCAGCAGCTTCCTAGCGGGGGCGAACAATGAGCAGTTCTTC
TRBJ2-3,NA,TRBV29-1,NA,CSVHTGNTDTQYF,TGCAGCGTTCATACAGGGAACACAGATACGCAGTATTTT
TRBJ2-3,few,TRBV13,NA,CASRRRGLSTDTQYF,TGTGCCAGCCGCAGAAGGGGCTTGAGCACAGATACGCAGTATTTT
TRBJ2-7,many,TRBV3-1,NA,CASSQGSSYEQYF,TGTGCCAGCAGCCAGGGGTCCTCCTACGAGCAGTACTTC
TRBJ2-2,NA,TRBV6-4,NA,CASSVQDNTGELFF,TGTGCCAGCAGTGTACAGGATAACACCGGGGAGCTGTTTTTT
TRBJ2-1,few,TRBV10-2,NA,CASGGYNEQFF,TGCGCCAGCGGGGGATACAATGAGCAGTTCTTC
TRBJ1-3,NA,TRBV2,NA,CASRQSGSSGNTIYF,TGTGCCAGCAGACAATCAGGGTCGTCCGGAAACACCATATATTTT
TRBJ2-2,few,TRBV5-6,TRBD2,CASSSLAGHTGELFF,TGTGCCAGCAGCTCGCTAGCGGGACACACCGGGGAGCTGTTTTTT
TRBJ1-1,few,TRBV12-3/TRBV12-4,NA,CASSSTGLSTEAFF,TGTGCCAGCAGTTCGACAGGACTAAGCACTGAAGCTTTCTTT
TRBJ2-3,NA,TRBV29-1,TRBD1,CSVRDREGTDTQYF,TGCAGCGTCCGGGACAGAGAGGGGACAGATACGCAGTATTTT
TRBJ2-7,NA,TRBV9,NA,CASSTSRDSYEQYF,TGTGCCAGCAGCACGAGCAGGGACTCCTACGAGCAGTACTTC
TRBJ2-1,NA,TRBV20-1,NA,CSAIDPAREQFF,TGCAGTGCTATAGACCCCGCCAGAGAGCAGTTCTTC
TRBJ1-4,NA,TRBV12-3/TRBV12-4,NA,CASSFQGVKEKLFF,TGTGCCAGCAGTTTCCAGGGAGTGAAAGAAAAACTGTTTTTT
TRBJ2-1,few,TRBV4-2,TRBD2,CASSQAAGGSNEQFF,TGTGCCAGCAGCCAAGCGGCGGGAGGTTCCAATGAGCAGTTCTTC
TRBJ2-1,few,TRBV29-1,NA,CSVGWGDEQFF,TGCAGCGTGGGTTGGGGGGATGAGCAGTTCTTC
TRBJ1-2,few,TRBV7-9,TRBD1,CASSQQGDVNYGYTF,TGTGCCAGCAGTCAGCAGGGGGATGTTAACTATGGCTACACCTTC
TRBJ2-3,NA,TRBV5-1,NA,CASSRNEAGNTDTQYF,TGCGCCAGCAGCAGAAACGAGGCGGGAAACACAGATACGCAGTATTTT